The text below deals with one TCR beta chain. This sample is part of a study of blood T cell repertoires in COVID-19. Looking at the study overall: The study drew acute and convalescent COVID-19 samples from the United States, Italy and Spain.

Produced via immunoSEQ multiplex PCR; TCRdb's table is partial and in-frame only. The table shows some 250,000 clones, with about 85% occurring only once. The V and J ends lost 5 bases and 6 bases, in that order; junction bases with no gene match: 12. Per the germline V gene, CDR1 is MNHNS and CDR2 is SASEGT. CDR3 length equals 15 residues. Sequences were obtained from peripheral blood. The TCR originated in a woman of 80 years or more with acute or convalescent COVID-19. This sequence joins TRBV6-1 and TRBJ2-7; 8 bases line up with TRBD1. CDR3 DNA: TGTGCCAGCAGTAGTACCGGGACAGGATTCGGCGAGCAGTACTTC. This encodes CASSSTGTGFGEQYF.